The rows below give T cell receptor beta chains drawn from one sample of a study of radiation and T cells in renal cell carcinoma. Profiling relied on immunoSEQ multiplex PCR, and the TCRdb table lists in-frame clones only, not all of them. The sample yields under 25,000 clones, approximately 62% seen once. The sample in question was tumor tissue, obtained from a patient whose treatment included radiotherapy and nephrectomy. Receptor source: a woman aged 65 to 85 with renal cell carcinoma. Each CDR3 is given with its conserved first and last residue. Fields, in order: V gene, J gene, D gene, clone size, CDR3 protein, CDR3 DNA. The D gene is left open where the match is weak. Where a row states a size, it is once, few, many or the class of an expanded clone; other rows omit it.

TRBV6-6,TRBJ2-7,-,-,CASSYQQGPYEQYF,TGTGCCAGCAGTTACCAGCAGGGACCCTACGAGCAGTACTTC
TRBV27,TRBJ1-6,-,few,CASSFVDVNSPLHF,TGTGCCAGCAGTTTCGTGGATGTGAATTCACCCCTCCACTTT
TRBV6-5,TRBJ2-7,TRBD2,-,CASSLVPGGDYEQYF,TGTGCCAGCAGTTTAGTGCCGGGGGGGGACTACGAGCAGTACTTC
TRBV9,TRBJ2-5,TRBD2,-,CASSVASGGQETQYF,TGTGCCAGCAGCGTGGCTAGCGGGGGCCAAGAGACCCAGTACTTC
TRBV4-1,TRBJ1-1,-,-,CASSQDSQGPNTEAFF,TGCGCCAGCAGCCAAGATTCCCAGGGACCTAACACTGAAGCTTTCTTT
TRBV6-6,TRBJ2-5,-,-,CASSLWAGQQETQYF,TGTGCCAGCTCCCTTTGGGCGGGACAGCAAGAGACCCAGTACTTC
TRBV11-3,TRBJ2-1,TRBD2,-,CASSGRGGLVNEQFF,TGTGCCAGCAGCGGACGGGGGGGCCTGGTGAATGAGCAGTTCTTC
TRBV9,TRBJ2-1,TRBD2,-,CASSVLAGNEQFF,TGTGCCAGCAGCGTACTAGCGGGGAATGAGCAGTTCTTC
TRBV5-1,TRBJ2-7,-,-,CASSLGGGRDYEQYF,TGCGCCAGCAGCTTGGGGGGAGGCAGAGACTACGAGCAGTACTTC
TRBV5-1,TRBJ1-2,-,-,CASSTARQAENYGYTF,TGCGCCAGCAGCACGGCGAGACAGGCTGAGAACTATGGCTACACCTTC
TRBV18,TRBJ1-2,-,-,CASSPVTGANYGYTF,TGTGCCAGCTCACCGGTCACAGGCGCTAACTATGGCTACACCTTC
TRBV15,TRBJ2-7,-,once,CATSRGDPSGEQYF,TGTGCCACCAGCAGAGGAGACCCGTCGGGGGAGCAGTACTTC
TRBV11-3,TRBJ2-6,TRBD2,-,CASSALAGGLSGANVLTF,TGTGCCAGCAGCGCGCTAGCGGGGGGCCTCTCTGGGGCCAACGTCCTGACTTTC
TRBV5-6,TRBJ2-7,-,medium-sized,CASSTEQLRGEQYF,TGTGCCAGCAGCACGGAACAGTTGCGGGGCGAGCAGTACTTC
TRBV9,TRBJ2-1,TRBD2,-,CASSLGSGAYNEQFF,TGTGCCAGCAGCCTCGGTAGCGGGGCATACAATGAGCAGTTCTTC
TRBV5-4,TRBJ2-5,TRBD1,-,CASSLHQGASQETQYF,TGTGCCAGCAGCTTGCACCAGGGGGCGAGCCAAGAGACCCAGTACTTC
TRBV4-2,TRBJ2-2,-,-,CASSQQGRDTGELFF,TGTGCCAGCAGCCAACAGGGTAGGGACACCGGGGAGCTGTTTTTT
TRBV7-8,TRBJ1-1,-,-,CASSSGYSEAFF,TGTGCCAGCAGCTCGGGATACTCTGAAGCTTTCTTT
TRBV7-8,TRBJ2-3,-,-,CASSALPGADTQYF,TGTGCCAGCAGCGCCCTACCCGGCGCAGATACGCAGTATTTT
TRBV29-1,TRBJ2-7,-,few,CSVVKGPYYEQYF,TGCAGCGTTGTTAAGGGACCCTACTACGAGCAGTACTTC
TRBV7-9,TRBJ2-1,-,-,CASSTTHPNEQFF,TGTGCCAGCAGCACGACTCACCCCAATGAGCAGTTCTTC
TRBV27,TRBJ1-1,-,-,CASSLNHAAEAFF,TGTGCCAGCAGTTTAAATCACGCGGCTGAAGCTTTCTTT
TRBV11-3,TRBJ2-4,TRBD1,few,CARIRQGENIQYF,TGTGCCAGGATAAGACAGGGCGAAAACATTCAGTACTTC
TRBV6-5,TRBJ2-3,-,-,CASWGTDTQYF,TGTGCCAGCTGGGGCACAGATACGCAGTATTTT
TRBV5-1,TRBJ1-3,TRBD1,few,CASSMGQYGSGNTIYF,TGCGCCAGCAGCATGGGACAGTACGGCTCTGGAAACACCATATATTTT
TRBV5-4,TRBJ2-3,-,-,CASSVQGRTDTQYF,TGTGCCAGCAGCGTACAGGGACGCACAGATACGCAGTATTTT
TRBV21-1,TRBJ2-7,-,medium-sized,CPRAYEQYF,TGTCCCAGGGCCTACGAGCAGTACTTC
TRBV10-3,TRBJ1-4,-,medium-sized,CAIRRTDNEKLFF,TGTGCCATCAGAAGGACAGATAATGAAAAACTGTTTTTT
TRBV19,TRBJ2-5,TRBD1,-,CASRRRDRGEETQYF,TGTGCCAGTCGAAGACGGGACAGGGGGGAAGAGACCCAGTACTTC
TRBV4-3,TRBJ2-3,TRBD2,-,CASSQGIAGTTDTQYF,TGCGCCAGCAGCCAAGGAATAGCGGGGACCACAGATACGCAGTATTTT
TRBV5-5,TRBJ1-5,-,few,CASSHSGNGNQPQHF,TGTGCCAGCAGCCACTCAGGGAATGGCAATCAGCCCCAGCATTTT
TRBV11-2,TRBJ1-5,-,-,CASSSTGTNQPQHF,TGTGCCAGCAGCTCCACAGGGACCAATCAGCCCCAGCATTTT
TRBV7-3,TRBJ1-5,-,few,CASSFGPDQPQHF,TGTGCCAGCAGCTTCGGTCCTGATCAGCCCCAGCATTTT
TRBV5-1,TRBJ2-1,-,few,CASSLGPLPNNEQFF,TGCGCCAGCAGCTTGGGACCGCTTCCCAACAATGAGCAGTTCTTC
TRBV4-1,TRBJ2-1,-,-,CASSQDGSISYNEQFF,TGCGCCAGCAGCCAAGATGGGTCTATTTCCTACAATGAGCAGTTCTTC
TRBV4-3,TRBJ1-2,-,-,CASSQDWGTQNYGYTF,TGCGCCAGCAGCCAAGATTGGGGCACCCAGAACTATGGCTACACCTTC
TRBV9,TRBJ1-1,TRBD1,few,CASSAGQGIGQGEAFF,TGTGCCAGCAGCGCCGGACAGGGGATTGGACAGGGTGAAGCTTTCTTT
TRBV28,TRBJ1-5,-,few,CASRLRTVGNQPQHF,TGTGCCAGCAGACTGAGGACAGTGGGGAATCAGCCCCAGCATTTT
TRBV19,TRBJ1-5,-,medium-sized,CASSIEAGNQPQHF,TGTGCCAGTAGTATAGAAGCAGGAAATCAGCCCCAGCATTTT
TRBV27,TRBJ1-1,TRBD1,-,CASSISGGSGAFF,TGTGCCAGCAGTATATCAGGGGGCTCGGGAGCTTTCTTT
TRBV11-3,TRBJ1-2,-,-,CASSLGTNRGYTF,TGTGCCAGCAGCTTAGGGACGAACCGGGGCTACACCTTC
TRBV7-9,TRBJ1-1,TRBD1,few,CASSFQDRGPEAFF,TGTGCCAGCAGCTTCCAGGACAGGGGACCTGAAGCTTTCTTT
TRBV5-1,TRBJ1-1,TRBD1,-,CASSAQGAGNTEAFF,TGCGCCAGCAGCGCGCAGGGGGCAGGTAACACTGAAGCTTTCTTT
TRBV9,TRBJ2-2,-,-,CASSAKTGGQGKVTGELFF,TGTGCCAGCAGCGCGAAAACTGGAGGGCAGGGGAAAGTCACCGGGGAGCTGTTTTTT
TRBV19,TRBJ2-5,-,once,CATVSDEGGGETQYF,TGTGCCACCGTCTCTGATGAGGGGGGCGGAGAGACCCAGTACTTC
TRBV7-7,TRBJ2-1,-,-,CASSFGTGNEQFF,TGTGCTAGCAGCTTCGGGACTGGCAATGAGCAGTTCTTC
TRBV10-3,TRBJ1-2,TRBD1,few,CAISYGQGFDSRGYTF,TGTGCCATCAGTTATGGACAGGGTTTTGATTCCCGTGGCTACACCTTC
TRBV15,TRBJ1-2,-,-,CATSRGMGNYGYTF,TGTGCCACCAGCAGAGGCATGGGCAACTATGGCTACACCTTC
TRBV28,TRBJ2-1,TRBD1,-,CASSWDSSYNEQFF,TGTGCCAGCAGTTGGGACAGCTCCTACAATGAGCAGTTCTTC
TRBV4-2,TRBJ1-5,-,few,CASSQVKGSNQPQHF,TGTGCCAGCAGCCAAGTAAAGGGTTCTAATCAGCCCCAGCATTTT
TRBV6-6,TRBJ1-1,-,-,CASSYQGIAEAFF,TGTGCCAGCAGTTACCAGGGAATCGCTGAAGCTTTCTTT
TRBV6-4,TRBJ2-2,-,medium-sized,CASSELADGTNTGELFF,TGTGCCAGCAGTGAACTGGCCGACGGGACGAACACCGGGGAGCTGTTTTTT
TRBV5-5,TRBJ2-1,-,-,CASSTTGATYNEQFF,TGTGCCAGCAGCACAACGGGGGCTACCTACAATGAGCAGTTCTTC
TRBV11-1,TRBJ2-7,-,-,CASSFGQGSYEQYF,TGTGCCAGCAGCTTTGGCCAGGGCAGCTACGAGCAGTACTTC